Listed below are T cell receptor beta chains from one sample, sequenced in a study of blood T cells in healthy people across ages. One entry per CDR3 protein, called by TCRdb with MiXCR from the 5' RACE reads. The table lists under 1 million distinct CDR3 sequences, around 43% of them singletons, with around 21% in the top ten. The material sequenced was blood. The receptor set was obtained from a man in his 60s in good health. Each CDR3 is given with its conserved first and last residue. The D gene is left open where the match is weak. The listing skips clone size in some rows; elsewhere it reads once, few, many or a size class.

>-|TRBV10-3|TRBJ2-5|-
TGTGCCATCAGGACTAGCAGGGGCTCCAGCGAGACCCAGTACTTC
CAIRTSRGSSETQYF
>TRBD1|TRBV25-1|TRBJ1-1|few
TGTGCCAGCAGTGGACGAACTAGGACAGGGGGGTCTGAAGCTTTCTTT
CASSGRTRTGGSEAFF
>TRBD1|TRBV5-1|TRBJ2-3|-
TGCGCCAGCAGCTTGGCGGGACAGGGAGTCAATACGCAGTATTTT
CASSLAGQGVNTQYF
>TRBD2|TRBV4-1|TRBJ2-1|few
TGCGCCAGCAGCCGGACTAGCGTCTTTCCGGACAATGAGCAGTTCTTC
CASSRTSVFPDNEQFF
>-|TRBV3-1|TRBJ2-2|-
TGTGCCAGCAGCCCCCTACTCGCCCAATGGGGCACCGGGGAGCTGTTTTTT
CASSPLLAQWGTGELFF
>-|TRBV7-2|TRBJ2-3|-
TGTGCCAGCAGCTTAAATTCCTATTCAGATACGCAGTATTTT
CASSLNSYSDTQYF
>TRBD1|TRBV20-1|TRBJ1-1|-
TGCAGTGCTAGAGGAGGGGCCCGCGGACAGGGGCCGAACACTGAAGCTTTCTTT
CSARGGARGQGPNTEAFF
>TRBD2|TRBV5-1|TRBJ2-7|-
TGCGCCGGCAGCTTCACTAGCGGGGGCCTCAATGAGCAGTACTTC
CAGSFTSGGLNEQYF
>-|TRBV2|TRBJ1-1|-
TGTGCCAGCAGTGTAGGAGGGAACAAAGCTTTCTTT
CASSVGGNKAFF
>-|TRBV5-1|TRBJ1-2|-
TGCGCCAGCAGCCTGGGGTTTAACTATGGCTACACCTTC
CASSLGFNYGYTF
>-|TRBV6-2/TRBV6-3|TRBJ1-5|-
TGTGCCAGCAATTATCAGCCCCAGCATTTT
CASNYQPQHF
>-|TRBV29-1|TRBJ2-3|few
TGCAGCGTTGACCCCACCAGGGGCCTCACAGATACGCAGTATTTT
CSVDPTRGLTDTQYF
>-|TRBV12-3/TRBV12-4|TRBJ2-7|few
TGTGCCAGCAGCCCTGGGGCATCTACCACCTACGAGCAGTACTTC
CASSPGASTTYEQYF
>TRBD2|TRBV12-3/TRBV12-4|TRBJ2-7|-
TGTGCCAGCAGTCTCTTCGGGGCGGGGGTAGGCTACGAGCAGTACTTC
CASSLFGAGVGYEQYF
>TRBD2|TRBV7-9|TRBJ2-3|-
TGTGCCAGCAGCTTCGGACTAGAGGGGACAGATACGCAGTATTTT
CASSFGLEGTDTQYF
>TRBD2|TRBV28|TRBJ2-1|-
TGTGCCAGCAGCAAACTCATAGCGGGGGGGCCCTACAATGAGCAGTTCTTC
CASSKLIAGGPYNEQFF
>-|TRBV29-1|TRBJ2-1|-
TGCAGCTCCCAAGAGGGGGTGTACAATGAGCAGTTCTTC
CSSQEGVYNEQFF
>-|TRBV5-4|TRBJ2-1|-
TGTGCCAGCAGCTTGCAACGGGGGGCCGGGAATGAGCAGTTCTTC
CASSLQRGAGNEQFF
>-|TRBV5-1|TRBJ2-7|few
TGCGCCAGCAGCTTAGTTGACGGGGCCTACGAGCAGTACTTC
CASSLVDGAYEQYF
>TRBD1|TRBV2|TRBJ1-5|once
TGTGCCAGCAGGGGGACAGGGGATCAGCCCCAGCATTTT
CASRGTGDQPQHF
>-|TRBV10-3|TRBJ2-7|few
TGTGCCATCGGGGGCGGCTACGAGCAGTACTTC
CAIGGGYEQYF
>-|TRBV7-2|TRBJ2-5|-
TGTGCCGGCAGCCGAGCGGGTAGAGGGGAGACCCAGTACTTC
CAGSRAGRGETQYF
>-|TRBV6-5|TRBJ1-1|-
TGTGCCAGCAGTATACGGGGCCAGGGGTTAAACACTGAAGCTTTCTTT
CASSIRGQGLNTEAFF
>-|TRBV7-2|TRBJ2-3|-
TGTGCCAGCACAGAACAAGGCGGGTGGACAGATACGCAGTATTTT
CASTEQGGWTDTQYF
>TRBD2|TRBV30|TRBJ2-1|-
TGTGCCTGGAGTGGGGGACTAGCGGGAGCCGACAATAGTGAGCAGTTCTTC
CAWSGGLAGADNSEQFF